This T cell receptor beta chain was found in a study of blood T cell repertoires in COVID-19. This CDR3 is built from 13 residues. The germline gives CDR1 DFQATT, CDR2 SNEGSKA (reference sequence). The J segment lost 5 bases and the V segment lost 3 bases, leaving 2 bases of the junction unmatched. TCRdb keeps only in-frame clones here, not all; method: immunoSEQ multiplex PCR. The sample carries around 140,000 clones, 70% to 90% recorded once. The J gene is TRBJ2-1, the V gene TRBV20-1; 9 bases fit TRBD2. The source of this sequence is a woman aged 55 to 70 with acute or convalescent COVID-19. The sample consisted of peripheral blood. CDR3 sequence: CSASPSGNNEQFF. Written as DNA, the CDR3 is TGCAGTGCTAGTCCTAGCGGGAACAATGAGCAGTTCTTC.